This entry concerns a single T cell receptor (beta chain). Its specificity is unknown. This record comes from a study of beta chain features in type 1 diabetes. This CDR3 is built from 13 residues. V lost 1 base and J 1 base, leaving 4 bases between the germline ends. Germline CDR1 KGHSH, CDR2 LQKENI. General observations from the study: People with Type 1 diabetes carried modestly yet significantly shorter TCRB CDR3s in all four CD4+ subsets. In type 1 diabetes patients, VDJ junctions had fewer insertions; deletions at these junctions were more frequent. cDNA sequencing could over-represent cells with high TCR expression. For patients, the naive, central memory and Treg TCRB repertoires appeared more alike than for healthy donors.

Expressed TCRB transcripts were sequenced because the isolated RNA had all been reverse transcribed beforehand. Generated by immunoSEQ multiplex PCR, the TCRdb table keeps only in-frame clones and is missing some. The table has approximately 150,000 clones, about 13% seen once. In all sorted populations, purity surpassed 95%. The V gene is TRBV18, the J gene TRBJ1-1, with D uncertain. The specimen was central memory CD4+ T cells from blood. The source is a man younger than 35 with type 1 diabetes. This CDR3 is CASSPRENTEAFF. CDR3 in DNA: TGTGCCAGCTCACCACGGGAGAACACTGAAGCTTTCTTT.